This T cell receptor beta chain was obtained from a study of blood T cell repertoires in COVID-19. Repertoires were generated with immunoSEQ multiplex PCR, while TCRdb's copy carries only in-frame clones and drops some. The profile shows some 99,000 clones, 70% to 90% of them singletons. Trimming at V came to 5 bases and at J to 15 bases, leaving 14 bases not matched to a gene. CDR3 length: 15 amino acids. Germline CDR1 reads SGHVS; CDR2 reads FNYEAQ. V usage is TRBV7-6 and J usage is TRBJ2-1, with 12 bases lining up with TRBD2. Sequenced: peripheral blood. The clonotype originates from a man aged 65-85 years with acute or convalescent COVID-19. In nucleotides, the CDR3 is TGTGCCAGCAGCCTAGGCCCTAGCGGGGGGGCGGGGCGGTTCTTC. Translated, it gives CASSLGPSGGAGRFF. The whole variable domain, remainder taken from reference TRBV7-6 and TRBJ2-1, is GAGVSQSPRYKVTKRGQDVALRCDPISGHVSLYWYRQALGQGPEFLTYFNYEAQQDKSGLPNDRFSAERPEGSISTLTIQRTEQRDSAMYRCASSLGPSGGAGRFFGPGTRLTVL.